This is a list of T cell receptor beta chains from one sample in a study of shared clonotypes between healthy human individuals. TCRdb's copy holds only in-frame clones and misses some; the assay was immunoSEQ multiplex PCR. The repertoire holds more than 2 million clones, with roughly 96% as singletons. The source material was naive CD4+ T cells sorted from blood. All receptors derive from a young man in good health. The CDR3 runs from the conserved cysteine through the conserved F or W. The D gene is left open where the match is weak.

>-|TRBV2|14
CASSGPGVSQPQHF
>-|TRBV9|18
CASSARGPGYSGANVLTF
>TRBD2|TRBV10-1|15
CASSETSGFAETQYF
>TRBD1|TRBV5-4|14
CASSPRDSQETQYF
>-|TRBV6-5|14
CASSIGFTNEKLFF
>TRBD1|TRBV7-2|15
CASSPGTVNNQPQHF
>-|TRBV7-2|14
CASGRAFGSDTQYF
>-|TRBV6-5|13
CASAGQVNSPLHF
>-|TRBV28|13
CASRDPPHEKLFF
>TRBD1|TRBV6-1|15
CASSEGASSGNTIYF
>-|TRBV4-3|15
CASSPAGSGANVLTF
>TRBD1|TRBV10-1|18
CASSDRGDRAIPNYGYTF
>TRBD2|TRBV10-3|14
CAISGTGGTDTQYF
>TRBD1|TRBV7-9|14
CASSTRQGRDGYTF
>TRBD2|TRBV29-1|11
CSVGTIYEQYF
>TRBD2|TRBV7-6|17
CASSPLHRAGGSDTQYF
>-|TRBV19|15
CASRSGKATNEKLFF
>-|TRBV11-1|16
CASSLYQGGNTGELFF
>-|TRBV19|13
CASSTHMNTEAFF
>-|TRBV28|14
CARGERGSSYEQYF
>-|TRBV6-6|14
CASSYTTGNEKLFF
>-|TRBV7-9|15
CASSLATVGTDTQYF
>TRBD1|TRBV19|14
CASSTDRGNQPQHF
>-|TRBV18|16
CASSPPSDSLNTEAFF
>-|TRBV10-3|15
CAIRSTGATNEKLFF
>-|TRBV7-2|15
CASSPHGTSTDTQYF
>-|TRBV25-1|14
CASSIRRGRETQYF
>-|TRBV6-5|15
CASSYSPGETYEQYF
>TRBD2|TRBV6-1|13
CAGSTSGPYEQYF
>-|TRBV7-8|14
CASSPGPAYQPQHF
>-|TRBV18|12
CASSPNEETQYF
>-|TRBV29-1|10
CSVQNTEAFF
>TRBD2|TRBV5-1|15
CASSPGTSGPDTQYF
>-|TRBV7-3|15
CASSPGPDSAYEQYF
>-|TRBV2|11
CASSTTGELFF
>TRBD1|TRBV11-3|15
CASSYLGTGHNEQFF
>-|TRBV28|16
CASSTNRAGSLLEQYF
>-|TRBV5-1|15
CASSEEGVSNEKLFF
>-|TRBV10-3|15
CAISESTGGGNTIYF
>TRBD2|TRBV6-1|16
CASSEGPGLAEETQYF
>-|TRBV9|15
CASSVSVGGSETQYF
>TRBD2|TRBV25-1|14
CASSAGGSYNEQFF
>TRBD1|TRBV2|12
CASSGTGLEQYF
>-|TRBV28|14
CASRGVGVDRGYTF
>TRBD1|TRBV5-6|12
CASSRDRQTQYF
>-|TRBV9|13
CASSGRLGGELFF
>TRBD1|TRBV5-1|15
CASSQMDRDRKKLFF